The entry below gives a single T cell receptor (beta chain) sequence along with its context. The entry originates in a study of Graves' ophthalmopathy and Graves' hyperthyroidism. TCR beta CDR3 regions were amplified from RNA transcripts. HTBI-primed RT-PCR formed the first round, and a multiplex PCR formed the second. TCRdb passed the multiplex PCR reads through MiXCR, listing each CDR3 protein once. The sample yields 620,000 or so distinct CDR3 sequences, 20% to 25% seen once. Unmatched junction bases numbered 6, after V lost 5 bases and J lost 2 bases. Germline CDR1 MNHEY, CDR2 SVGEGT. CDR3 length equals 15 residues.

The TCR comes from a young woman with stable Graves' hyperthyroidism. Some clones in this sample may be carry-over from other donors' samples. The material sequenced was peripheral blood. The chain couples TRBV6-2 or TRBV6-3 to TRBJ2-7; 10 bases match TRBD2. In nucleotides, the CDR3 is TGTGCCAGCAGTAGAGCGGGAGGGCCTCCCTACGAGCAGTACTTC. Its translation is CASSRAGGPPYEQYF.